These 12 T cell receptor beta chains share one sample of origin, sequenced in a study of T cell changes during pregnancy in multiple sclerosis. Measured with immunoSEQ multiplex PCR; TCRdb has only the in-frame clones, and not every one. The sample consists of about 130,000 clones, about 95% of them appearing once. The specimen comprised peripheral blood, sampled after pregnancy. These receptor sequences come from a female donor with multiple sclerosis, enrolled in a pregnancy study.

The V and J genes are TRBV9 and TRBJ2-1; D might be TRBD1 (5 bases). Trimming took off 4 bases at V and 4 bases at J, with 12 bases between the two ends. From germline, CDR1 is SGDLS and CDR2 YYNGEE. This CDR3 comprises 14 residues. The CDR3 sequence is CASSPLKGYNEQFF. The DNA for the CDR3 is TGTGCCAGCAGCCCCCTCAAGGGGTACAATGAGCAGTTCTTC. The full variable domain, with the rest looked up from reference TRBV9 and TRBJ2-1, is DSGVTQTPKHLITATGQRVTLRCSPRSGDLSVYWYQQSLDQGLQFLIQYYNGEERAKGNILERFSAQQFPDLHSELNLSSLELGDSALYFCASSPLKGYNEQFFGPGTRLTVL.

This rearrangement joins TRBV27 to TRBJ1-1; tentative D call: TRBD1 (5 bases). The V end was cut by 2 bases, the J end by 5 bases, with 15 bases between. This CDR3 is built from 15 residues. Germline V lookup: CDR1 MNHEY, CDR2 SMNVEV (reference sequence). As DNA, the CDR3 is TGTGCCAGCAGTTTAGTGAAGGGGCGAGTAACTGAAGCTTTCTTT. Translation: CASSLVKGRVTEAFF.

The gene calls are TRBV7-6 and TRBJ2-7; 9 bases align to TRBD1. V trimming: 3 bases; J trimming: 2 bases; junction bases outside the gene matches: 2. There are 14 residues in the CDR3. The germline V gene encodes CDR1 SGHVS and CDR2 FNYEAQ. The CDR3 DNA reads TGTGCCAGCAGCTTTGGGACAGGGCCCTACGAGCAGTACTTC. It encodes CASSFGTGPYEQYF.

The chain links TRBV30 to TRBJ1-1, with TRBD1 matching 7 bases. The CDR3 has 12 residues. V gave up 6 bases and J gave up 4 bases; unmatched junction bases: 5. Per germline, CDR1 GTSNPN and CDR2 SVGIG (reference sequence). The CDR3 DNA reads TGTGCCTGTCAACAGGGGCGCACTGAAGCTTTCTTT. Translation: CACQQGRTEAFF.

The rearrangement joins TRBV5-4 to TRBJ2-7; a weak D match, TRBD2 (6 bases). V shed 3 bases and J shed 1 base, with 8 bases lying between them. This CDR3 is built from 13 residues. The germline gives CDR1 SGHNT, CDR2 YYREEE (reference sequence). As DNA, the CDR3 is TGTGCCAGCAGCTACGGGAGTTCCTACGAGCAGTACTTC. Its translation: CASSYGSSYEQYF.

This CDR3 is CASSARDRENTDTQYF. The CDR3, as DNA: TGTGCCAGCAGTGCAAGGGACAGGGAGAACACAGATACGCAGTATTTT. V gene TRBV2 combines with J gene TRBJ2-3, with 9 bases aligning to TRBD1. The CDR3 runs to 16 residues. V dropped 4 bases and J dropped 2; count of bases not matched to a gene: 7. Germline V gene data show CDR1 as SNHLY and CDR2 as FYNNEI.

The chain links TRBV9 to TRBJ1-1; TRBD1 matches at 7 bases. The length of the CDR3 is 18 residues. Germline CDR1 and CDR2: SGDLS and YYNGEE. The V segment lost 2 bases and the J segment 0 bases; nucleotides outside the gene matches: 13. In nucleotides, the CDR3 is TGTGCCAGCAGCGTCACACCCAGTTCGACAGGGATGAACACTGAAGCTTTCTTT. This gives the protein CASSVTPSSTGMNTEAFF.

The chain joins TRBV7-6 to TRBJ2-5, with TRBD2 matching over 11 bases. Trimming took 3 bases from V and 5 from J; bases not matched to a gene: 5. There are 15 residues in the CDR3. Germline V gene sequence: CDR1 SGHVS, CDR2 FNYEAQ. This CDR3 reads CASSFRLAGLETQYF. DNA of the CDR3: TGTGCCAGCAGCTTCCGACTAGCGGGATTGGAGACCCAGTACTTC.

V usage is TRBV28 and J usage is TRBJ1-5, with D uncertain. Trimming took 3 bases from V and 3 from J, leaving 9 bases between them. The CDR3 is 14 amino acids. CDR1 MDHEN and CDR2 SYDVKM come from the germline V gene. The CDR3 sequence is CASSFGRLNQPQHF. The CDR3 nucleotides are TGTGCCAGCAGTTTCGGAAGACTCAATCAGCCCCAGCATTTT. Supplemented by reference TRBV28 and TRBJ1-5, the full variable domain reads DVKVTQSSRYLVKRTGEKVFLECVQDMDHENMFWYRQDPGLGLRLIYFSYDVKMKEKGDIPEGYSVSREKKERFSLILESASTNQTSMYLCASSFGRLNQPQHFGDGTRLSIL.

This clone occurred once. The gene calls are TRBV19 and TRBJ2-7; tentative D call: TRBD1 (6 bases). The germline V and J ends were trimmed by 1 base and 3 bases, with 13 bases remaining between them. The CDR3 has 15 amino acids. From germline, CDR1 is LNHDA and CDR2 SQIVND (reference sequence). This CDR3 is CASSIGPGTNYEQYF. The DNA for the CDR3 is TGTGCCAGTAGTATAGGGCCCGGGACAAACTACGAGCAGTACTTC.

This clone was seen a single time. An end of the junction differs from the germline gene, which may be a read error. This chain connects TRBV27 to TRBJ1-1, with D tentatively TRBD1 (5 bases). This CDR3 is built from 15 residues. Germline CDR1 is MNHEY and CDR2 is SMNVEV (reference sequence). CDR3 sequence (DNA): TGTGCCAGCCGTTTCCAGGGAATTTTCAACACTGAAGCTTTCTTT. Translation: CASRFQGIFNTEAFF.

The CDR3 is CATSRRASNTEAFF. The CDR3 bases are TGTGCCACCAGCCGGCGGGCCTCGAACACTGAAGCTTTCTTT. V usage is TRBV15 and J usage is TRBJ1-1; D ambiguous. CDR3 length equals 14 residues. V lost 5 bases and J lost 1, with 11 bases in between. CDR1 LNHNV and CDR2 YYDKDF come from the germline V gene (reference sequence).